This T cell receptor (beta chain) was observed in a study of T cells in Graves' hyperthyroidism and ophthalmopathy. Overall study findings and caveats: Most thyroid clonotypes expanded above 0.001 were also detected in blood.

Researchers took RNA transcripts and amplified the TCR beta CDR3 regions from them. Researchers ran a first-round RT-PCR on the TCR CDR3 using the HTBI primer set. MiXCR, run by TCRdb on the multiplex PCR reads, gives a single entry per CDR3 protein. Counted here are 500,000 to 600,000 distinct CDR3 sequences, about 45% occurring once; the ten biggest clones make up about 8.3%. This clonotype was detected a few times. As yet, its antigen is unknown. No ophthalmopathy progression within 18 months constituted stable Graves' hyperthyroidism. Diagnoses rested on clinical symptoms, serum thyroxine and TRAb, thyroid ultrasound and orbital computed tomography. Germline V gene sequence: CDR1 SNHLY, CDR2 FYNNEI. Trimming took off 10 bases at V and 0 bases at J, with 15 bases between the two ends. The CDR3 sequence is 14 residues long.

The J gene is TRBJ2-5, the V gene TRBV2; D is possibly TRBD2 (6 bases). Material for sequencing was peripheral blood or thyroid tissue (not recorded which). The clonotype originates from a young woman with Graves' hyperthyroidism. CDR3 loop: CATQERANQETQYF. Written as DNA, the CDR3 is TGTGCCACCCAGGAGCGGGCCAACCAAGAGACCCAGTACTTC. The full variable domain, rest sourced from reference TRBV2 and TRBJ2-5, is EPEVTQTPSHQVTQMGQEVILRCVPISNHLYFYWYRQILGQKVEFLVSFYNNEISEKSEIFDDQFSVERPDGSNFTLKIRSTKLEDSAMYFCATQERANQETQYFGPGTRLLVL.